This T cell receptor beta chain stems from a study of blood T cells in healthy people across ages. Whole-study results and caveats: Lack of knowledge of donor CMV status possibly confounded expanded clonotype changes. Measured against age, TCR beta diversity per million T cells decreased in a roughly linear manner.

In the case of this clonotype: Its antigen remains unknown. The junction differs from germline at one of its ends, possibly a read error.

For the second PCR, which ran for roughly 6 to 11 cycles, a sample-barcoded 5' primer and a J-beta primer mix were used. Every individual sample yielded 3 million or more paired-end reads (each containing CDR3). TCRdb re-called the 5' RACE reads through MiXCR, storing one row per CDR3 protein. The sample contains 1,800,000 or so distinct CDR3 sequences, approximately 39% of which appear only once. Material for sequencing was blood. This receptor was identified in a human donor in good health.

This CDR3 is CSVEDQRMRGPLQGTQYF. The CDR3 DNA reads as TGCAGCGTTGAAGATCAACGAATGCGGGGGCCCCTCCAAGGGACCCAGTACTTC. The J gene is TRBJ2-5, the V gene TRBV29-1, with a tentative D call TRBD2 (7 bases). This CDR3 region has 18 residues. Germline V gives CDR1 SQVTM, CDR2 ANQGSEA.